This T cell receptor beta chain was recorded in a study of OX40 agonist ivuxolimab in advanced cancers. Libraries were prepared by immunoSEQ multiplex PCR; TCRdb keeps only in-frame clonotypes and omits some of them. The sample gives 55,000 to 65,000 clones, more than 80% of which show up once; 1.9% is in the top ten. CDR1 and CDR2 (germline): SGHRS, YFSETQ. This CDR3 is 17 amino acids long. To note about this clone: Mismatch with germline at one junction end may stem from a read error.

This sequence was found in an adult with an advanced solid tumor such as melanoma, head and neck, liver or kidney cancer. The gene calls are TRBV5-1 and TRBJ1-6; D not certain. The source material was CD4+ or CD8+ T cells sorted from blood, sampled in a trial of the OX40 agonist ivuxolimab. CDR3 amino acids: CTSSFADRHNNNSPLHF. The CDR3 coding sequence is TGCACCAGCAGCTTTGCGGACCGACACAACAATAATTCACCCCTCCACTTT.